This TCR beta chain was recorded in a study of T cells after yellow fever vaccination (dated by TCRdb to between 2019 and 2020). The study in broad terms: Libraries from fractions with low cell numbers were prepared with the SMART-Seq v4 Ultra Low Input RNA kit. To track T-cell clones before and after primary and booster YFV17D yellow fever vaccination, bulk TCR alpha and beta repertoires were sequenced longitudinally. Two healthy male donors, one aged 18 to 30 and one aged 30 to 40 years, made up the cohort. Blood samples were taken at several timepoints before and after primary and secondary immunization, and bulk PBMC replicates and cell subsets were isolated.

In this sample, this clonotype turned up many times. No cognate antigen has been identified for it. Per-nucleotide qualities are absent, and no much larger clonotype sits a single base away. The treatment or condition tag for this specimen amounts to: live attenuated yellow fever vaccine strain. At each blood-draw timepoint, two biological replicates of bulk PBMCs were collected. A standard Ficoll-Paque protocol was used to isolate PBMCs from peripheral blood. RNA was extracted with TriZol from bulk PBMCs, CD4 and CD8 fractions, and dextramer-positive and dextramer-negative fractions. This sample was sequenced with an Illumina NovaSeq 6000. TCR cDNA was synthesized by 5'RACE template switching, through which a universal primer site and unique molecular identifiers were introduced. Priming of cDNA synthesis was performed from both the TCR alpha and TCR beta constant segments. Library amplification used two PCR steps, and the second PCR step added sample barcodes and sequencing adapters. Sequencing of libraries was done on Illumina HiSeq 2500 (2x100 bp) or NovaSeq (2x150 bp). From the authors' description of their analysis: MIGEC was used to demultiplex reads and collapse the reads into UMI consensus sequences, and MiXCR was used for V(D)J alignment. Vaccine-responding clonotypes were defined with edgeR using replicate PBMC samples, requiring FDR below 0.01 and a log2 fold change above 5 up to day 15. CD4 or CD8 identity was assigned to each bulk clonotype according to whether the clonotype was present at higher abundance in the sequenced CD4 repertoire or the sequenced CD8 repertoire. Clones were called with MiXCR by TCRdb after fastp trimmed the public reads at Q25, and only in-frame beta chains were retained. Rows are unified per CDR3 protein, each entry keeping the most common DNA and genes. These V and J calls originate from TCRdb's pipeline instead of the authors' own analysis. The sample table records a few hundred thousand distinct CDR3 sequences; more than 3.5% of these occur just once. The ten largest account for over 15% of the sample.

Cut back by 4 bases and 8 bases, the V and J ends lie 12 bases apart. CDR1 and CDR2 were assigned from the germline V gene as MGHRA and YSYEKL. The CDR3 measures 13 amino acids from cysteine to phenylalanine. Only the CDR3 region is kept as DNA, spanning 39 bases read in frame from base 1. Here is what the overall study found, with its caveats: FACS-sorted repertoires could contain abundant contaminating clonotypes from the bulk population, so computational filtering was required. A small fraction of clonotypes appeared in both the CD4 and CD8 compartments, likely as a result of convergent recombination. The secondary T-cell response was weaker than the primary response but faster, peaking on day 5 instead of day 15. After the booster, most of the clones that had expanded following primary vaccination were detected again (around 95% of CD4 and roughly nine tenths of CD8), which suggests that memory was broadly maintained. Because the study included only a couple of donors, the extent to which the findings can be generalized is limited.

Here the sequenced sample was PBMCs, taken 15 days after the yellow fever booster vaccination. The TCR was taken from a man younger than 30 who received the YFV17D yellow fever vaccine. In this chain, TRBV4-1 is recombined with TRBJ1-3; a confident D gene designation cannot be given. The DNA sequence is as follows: TGCGCCAGCAGCCCAGGTCCAGGCCACACCATATATTTT. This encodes CASSPGPGHTIYF.